Below, 17 T cell receptor beta chains from the same sample are listed, as sequenced in a study of T cell responses to AZD1222 COVID-19 vaccine. Profiling relied on immunoSEQ multiplex PCR, and the TCRdb table lists in-frame clones only, not all of them. The sample records around 140,000 clones, roughly 86% being singletons. The sample was peripheral blood, taken 28 days after the second dose of the MenACWY control vaccine. The origin of the receptors is an adult who received the MenACWY meningococcal vaccine as a control.

This sequence joins TRBV5-6 and TRBJ1-1, with D maybe TRBD1 (6 bases). Germline V gives CDR1 SGHDT, CDR2 YYEEEE. The length of the CDR3 is 13 residues. V shed 7 bases and J shed 1 base, with 11 bases lying between them. Here the CDR3 DNA reads TGTGCCAGCGAAGGACAGCCGAACACTGAAGCTTTCTTT. It codes for CASEGQPNTEAFF.

The V gene is TRBV19, the J gene TRBJ2-6, with 7 bases identical to TRBD1. There are 16 residues in the CDR3. The trim removed 3 bases at V and 0 bases at J, leaving 2 bases unmatched. In germline, CDR1 is LNHDA, CDR2 SQIVND (reference sequence). The DNA of the CDR3 is TGTGCCAGTAGTATGGCAGGGGGCTCTGGGGCCAACGTCCTGACTTTC. Translation: CASSMAGGSGANVLTF.

The chain joins TRBV7-6 to TRBJ2-1; D remains unclear. The V gene's germline CDR1 is SGHVS and CDR2 FNYEAQ. Trimming took off 5 bases at V and 2 bases at J, with 10 bases between the two ends. The CDR3 extends over 14 amino acids. The CDR3 sequence is CASSPGPTYNEQFF. For the CDR3, the DNA is TGTGCCAGCAGCCCTGGACCGACCTACAATGAGCAGTTCTTC. Full variable domain (outside the CDR3, taken from reference TRBV7-6 and TRBJ2-1): GAGVSQSPRYKVTKRGQDVALRCDPISGHVSLYWYRQALGQGPEFLTYFNYEAQQDKSGLPNDRFSAERPEGSISTLTIQRTEQRDSAMYRCASSPGPTYNEQFFGPGTRLTVL.

CDR3 sequence: CASSYGTNTYEQYF. The CDR3 nucleotides read TGTGCCAGCAGTTACGGGACAAATACCTACGAGCAGTACTTC. The chain links TRBV6-2 or TRBV6-3 to TRBJ2-7; the D gene is possibly TRBD1 (6 bases). The CDR3 has 14 residues. The germline gives CDR1 MNHEY, CDR2 SVGEGT. Trimming removed 2 bases at V and 2 bases at J, with 10 bases between.

The gene calls are TRBV30 and TRBJ1-1; D is unresolved. This CDR3 region has 10 residues. V was cut by 2 bases and J by 5 bases, with 3 bases left in between. The germline V gene encodes CDR1 GTSNPN and CDR2 SVGIG (reference sequence). The CDR3 DNA follows: TGTGCCTGGAGTCTTACTGAAGCTTTCTTT. The encoded protein is CAWSLTEAFF.

The V gene is TRBV3-1 (or the pseudogene TRBV3-2), the J gene TRBJ1-6; the D is unclear. Germline V gene data show CDR1 as LGHDT and CDR2 as YNNKEL (reference sequence). The V end lost 5 bases, the J end lost 0 bases, and 2 bases lay between the germline ends. CDR3 size: 13 residues. This chain's CDR3 is CASSGSYNSPLHF. In DNA form, the CDR3 reads TGTGCCAGCAGCGGCTCCTATAATTCACCCCTCCACTTT.

This clone was counted only a few times. The rearrangement joins TRBV5-1 to TRBJ1-4; the match to TRBD1 covers 9 bases. V lost 6 bases to trimming and J lost 2 bases; unmatched junction nucleotides: 2. The germline CDR1 and CDR2 sequences are SGHRS and YFSETQ. The CDR3 is made up of 14 amino acids. CDR3 DNA sequence: TGCGCCAGCACCGGACAGGGGACTAATGAAAAACTGTTTTTT. This encodes CASTGQGTNEKLFF.

V is TRBV7-9 and J is TRBJ2-4, with D maybe TRBD1 (5 bases). The CDR3 has 18 amino acids. Trimming took 2 bases from V and 3 from J, leaving 20 bases between them. Germline V CDR1 and CDR2: SEHNR, FQNEAQ (reference sequence). CDR3 loop: CASSLYGAVGIGKNIQYF. CDR3 sequence (DNA): TGTGCCAGCAGCTTATATGGGGCCGTAGGGATCGGCAAAAACATTCAGTACTTC.

This clone appeared a single time. This sequence joins TRBV4-2 and TRBJ2-3; D is possibly TRBD1 (6 bases). This CDR3 spans 16 amino acids. V lost 4 bases and J 0 bases, leaving 14 bases between the germline ends. Germline-derived CDR1 and CDR2 are LGHNA and YNFKEQ. CDR3 DNA: TGTGCCAGCAGCCGCGGACAGCACGGAAGCACAGATACGCAGTATTTT. This translates into CASSRGQHGSTDTQYF.

Here the CDR3 DNA reads TGTGCCAGCAGACAGGGCCAGGACACTGAAGCTTTCTTT. Amino acid sequence: CASRQGQDTEAFF. J is TRBJ1-1 and V is TRBV6-5, with a tentative D call TRBD1 (6 bases). In germline, CDR1 is MNHEY, CDR2 SVGAGI. The germline V and J ends were trimmed by 6 bases and 3 bases, with 11 bases remaining between them. This CDR3 is 13 amino acids long.

This clone was seen once. This chain links TRBV7-2 with TRBJ2-1; 10 positions match TRBD2. Germline CDR1 and CDR2: SGHTA and FQGNSA. The CDR3 covers 15 residues. The ends lost 5 bases at V and 4 bases at J; junction bases unmatched: 5. CDR3 residues: CASSPTSGDYNEQFF. The CDR3 bases are TGTGCCAGCAGCCCCACTAGCGGGGATTACAATGAGCAGTTCTTC.

The V call is TRBV7-2, the J call TRBJ2-1, with D possibly being TRBD1 (6 bases). Per the germline V gene, CDR1 is SGHTA and CDR2 is FQGNSA. Between the trimmed V and J ends, which lost 4 bases and 5 bases, there was a span of 12 bases. This CDR3 has 14 residues. The CDR3 sequence is CASSSMGADNEQFF. CDR3 nucleotide sequence: TGTGCCAGCAGCTCCATGGGGGCCGACAATGAGCAGTTCTTC.

There are a few counts of this clone. The CDR3 is CASSQGNTGATIYF. In nucleotides, the CDR3 is TGCGCCAGCAGCCAGGGGAACACGGGGGCCACCATATATTTT. The gene calls are TRBV4-3 and TRBJ1-3, with D tentatively TRBD1 (6 bases). Deletions cut 3 bases from V and 9 bases from J, with 15 bases between. Germline CDR1 is LGHNA and CDR2 is YSLEER. The CDR3 contains 14 residues.

The chain recombines TRBV25-1 with TRBJ2-2; 7 bases map to TRBD2. The CDR3 extends over 17 amino acids. Germline CDR1 is MGHDK and CDR2 is SYGVNS. The V and J ends lost 2 bases and 4 bases, in that order; junction bases with no gene match: 10. As DNA, the CDR3 is TGTGCCAGCAGTGAAAACCCCGGGAGGTCTGGCACCGGGGAGCTGTTTTTT. Translating it yields CASSENPGRSGTGELFF.

The table lists this clone with a count of one. CDR3 DNA: TGCGCCAGCAGCTCCCGTGGGGGGGCTAACTATGGCTACACCTTC. Translation: CASSSRGGANYGYTF. The chain employs TRBV5-1 and TRBJ1-2; tentatively, D is TRBD1 (5 bases). The CDR3 consists of 15 residues. Trimming took 3 bases from V and 0 from J, leaving 12 bases between them. Germline CDR1 SGHRS, CDR2 YFSETQ. The entire variable domain, with the rest obtained from reference TRBV5-1 and TRBJ1-2, is as follows: KAGVTQTPRYLIKTRGQQVTLSCSPISGHRSVSWYQQTPGQGLQFLFEYFSETQRNKGNFPGRFSGRQFSNSRSEMNVSTLELGDSALYLCASSSRGGANYGYTFGSGTRLTVV.

There are a few counts of this clone. The chain joins TRBV7-9 to TRBJ2-2; 9 bases line up with TRBD2. The junction had 3 bases not matched to a gene; V was cut back by 0 bases and J by 4 bases. The CDR3 has 16 amino acids. CDR1 is SEHNR, CDR2 FQNEAQ, per germline (reference sequence). The CDR3 DNA follows: TGTGCCAGCAGCTTAGCTAGCGGGAGAGGCACCGGGGAGCTGTTTTTT. Amino acids: CASSLASGRGTGELFF.

V is TRBV6-2 or TRBV6-3 and J is TRBJ1-5; tentative D call: TRBD1 (5 bases). V dropped 5 bases and J dropped 8 bases, with 22 bases sitting between them. CDR1 and CDR2 (germline): MNHEY, SVGEGT. CDR3 length equals 16 residues. The CDR3: CASSQSRTARVEPQHF. In nucleotides, the CDR3 is TGTGCCAGCAGTCAATCGAGGACCGCCAGGGTTGAGCCCCAGCATTTT.